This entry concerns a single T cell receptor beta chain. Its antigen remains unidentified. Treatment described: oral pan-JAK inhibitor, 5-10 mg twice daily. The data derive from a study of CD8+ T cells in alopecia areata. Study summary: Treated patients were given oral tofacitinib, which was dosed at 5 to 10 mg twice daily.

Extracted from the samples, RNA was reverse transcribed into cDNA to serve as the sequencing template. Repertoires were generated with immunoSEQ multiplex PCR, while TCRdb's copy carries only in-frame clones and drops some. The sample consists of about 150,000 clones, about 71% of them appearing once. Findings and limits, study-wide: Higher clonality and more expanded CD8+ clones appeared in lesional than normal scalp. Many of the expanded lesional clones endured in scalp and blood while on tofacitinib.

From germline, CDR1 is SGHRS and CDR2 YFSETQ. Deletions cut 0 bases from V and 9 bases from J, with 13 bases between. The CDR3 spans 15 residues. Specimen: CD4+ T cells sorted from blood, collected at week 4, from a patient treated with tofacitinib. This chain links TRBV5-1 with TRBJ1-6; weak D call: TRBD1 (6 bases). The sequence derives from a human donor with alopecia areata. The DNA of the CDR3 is TGCGCCAGCAGCTTGGAACAGGGTTTTCGTTCACCCCTCCACTTT. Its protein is CASSLEQGFRSPLHF.